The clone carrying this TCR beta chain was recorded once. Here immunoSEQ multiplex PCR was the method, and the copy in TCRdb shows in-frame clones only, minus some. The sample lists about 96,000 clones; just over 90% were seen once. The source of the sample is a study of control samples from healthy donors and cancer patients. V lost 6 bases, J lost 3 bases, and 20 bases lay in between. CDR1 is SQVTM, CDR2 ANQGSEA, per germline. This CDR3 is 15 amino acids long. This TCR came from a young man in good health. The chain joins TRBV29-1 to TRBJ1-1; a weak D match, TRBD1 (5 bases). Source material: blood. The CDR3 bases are TGCAGCGTCCGTACCCGGGACGGATACGACACTGAAGCTTTCTTT. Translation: CSVRTRDGYDTEAFF.